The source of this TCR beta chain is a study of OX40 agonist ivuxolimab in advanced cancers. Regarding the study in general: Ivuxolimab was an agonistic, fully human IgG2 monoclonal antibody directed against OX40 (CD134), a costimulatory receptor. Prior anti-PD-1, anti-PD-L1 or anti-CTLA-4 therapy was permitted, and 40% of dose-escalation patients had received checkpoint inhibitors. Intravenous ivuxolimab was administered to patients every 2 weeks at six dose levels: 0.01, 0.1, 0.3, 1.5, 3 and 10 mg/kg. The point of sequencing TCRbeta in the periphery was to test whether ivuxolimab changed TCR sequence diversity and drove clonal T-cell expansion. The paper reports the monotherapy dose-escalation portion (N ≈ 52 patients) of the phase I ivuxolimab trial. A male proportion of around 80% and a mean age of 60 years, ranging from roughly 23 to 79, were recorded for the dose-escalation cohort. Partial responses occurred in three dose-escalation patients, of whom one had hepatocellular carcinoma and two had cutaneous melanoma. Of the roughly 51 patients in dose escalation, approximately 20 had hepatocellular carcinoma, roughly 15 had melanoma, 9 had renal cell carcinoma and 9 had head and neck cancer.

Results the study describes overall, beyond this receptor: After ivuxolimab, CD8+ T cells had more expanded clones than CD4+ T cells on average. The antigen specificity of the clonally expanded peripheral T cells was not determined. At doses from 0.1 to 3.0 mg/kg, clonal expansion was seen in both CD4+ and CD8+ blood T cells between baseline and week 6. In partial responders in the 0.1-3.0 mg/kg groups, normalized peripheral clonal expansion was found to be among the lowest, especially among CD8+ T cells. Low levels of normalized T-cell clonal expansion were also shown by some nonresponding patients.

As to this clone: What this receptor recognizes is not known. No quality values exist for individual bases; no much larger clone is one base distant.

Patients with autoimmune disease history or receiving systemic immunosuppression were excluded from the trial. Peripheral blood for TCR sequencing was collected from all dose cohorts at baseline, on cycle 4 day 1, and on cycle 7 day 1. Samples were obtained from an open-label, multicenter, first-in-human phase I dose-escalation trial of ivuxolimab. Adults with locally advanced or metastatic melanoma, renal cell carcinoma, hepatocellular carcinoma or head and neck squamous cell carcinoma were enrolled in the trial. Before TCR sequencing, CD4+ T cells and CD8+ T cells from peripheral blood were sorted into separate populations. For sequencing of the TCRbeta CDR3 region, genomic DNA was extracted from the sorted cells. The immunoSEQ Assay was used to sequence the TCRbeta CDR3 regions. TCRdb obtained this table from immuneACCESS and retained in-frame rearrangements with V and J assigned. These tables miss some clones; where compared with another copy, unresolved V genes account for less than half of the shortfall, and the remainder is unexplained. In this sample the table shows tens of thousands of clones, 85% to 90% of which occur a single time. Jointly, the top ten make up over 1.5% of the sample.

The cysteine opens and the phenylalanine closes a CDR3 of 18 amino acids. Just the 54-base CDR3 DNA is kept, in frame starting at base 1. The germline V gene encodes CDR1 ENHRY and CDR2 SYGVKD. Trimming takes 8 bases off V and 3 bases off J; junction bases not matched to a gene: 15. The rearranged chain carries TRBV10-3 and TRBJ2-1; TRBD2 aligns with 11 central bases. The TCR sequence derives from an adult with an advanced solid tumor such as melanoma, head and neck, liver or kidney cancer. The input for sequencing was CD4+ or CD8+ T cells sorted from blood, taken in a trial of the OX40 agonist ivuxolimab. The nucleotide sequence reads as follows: TGTGCCATCCAGACCGCCGGGACTAGCGGAACCATCTACAATGAGCAGTTCTTC. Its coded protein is CAIQTAGTSGTIYNEQFF.